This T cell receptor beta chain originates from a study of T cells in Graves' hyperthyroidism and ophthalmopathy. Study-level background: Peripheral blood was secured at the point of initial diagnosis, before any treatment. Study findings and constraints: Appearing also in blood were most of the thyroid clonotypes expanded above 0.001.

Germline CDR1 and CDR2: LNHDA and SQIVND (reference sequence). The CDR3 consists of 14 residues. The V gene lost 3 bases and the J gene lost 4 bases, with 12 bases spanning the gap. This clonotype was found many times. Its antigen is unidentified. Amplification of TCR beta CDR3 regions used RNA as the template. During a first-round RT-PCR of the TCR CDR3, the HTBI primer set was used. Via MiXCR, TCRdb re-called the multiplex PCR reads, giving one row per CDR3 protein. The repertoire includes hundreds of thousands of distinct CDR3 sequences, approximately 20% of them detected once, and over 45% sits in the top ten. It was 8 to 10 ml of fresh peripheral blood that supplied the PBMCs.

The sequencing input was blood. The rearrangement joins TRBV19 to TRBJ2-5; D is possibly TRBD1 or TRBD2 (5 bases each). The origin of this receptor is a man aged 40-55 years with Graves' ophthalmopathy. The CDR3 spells CASSMRAGPETQYF. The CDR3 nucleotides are TGTGCCAGTAGTATGAGGGCAGGGCCAGAGACCCAGTACTTC.